This is a list of T cell receptor beta chains from one sample in a study of blood T cell repertoires in COVID-19. Using immunoSEQ multiplex PCR, the repertoire was profiled, and TCRdb retains in-frame clones only, with some absent. The sample includes 120,000 to 150,000 clones, over 60% of them seen just once. Specimen: peripheral blood. These receptors were taken from a man at least 80 years old with acute or convalescent COVID-19. The CDR3 runs from the conserved cysteine through the conserved F or W. The order of the fields is CDR3 length, J gene, clone size, V gene, D gene, CDR3 protein, CDR3 DNA. D genes are given only for firm matches. Clone size, where shown, is once, few, many, or a class for clones that have expanded.

>14|TRBJ1-4|few|TRBV19|NA
CASSSPAGDEKLFF
TGTGCCAGTAGTTCCCCCGCAGGGGATGAAAAACTGTTTTTT
>13|TRBJ1-2|NA|TRBV12-5|TRBD1
CASGLGRGDGYTF
TGTGCTAGTGGTTTGGGCAGGGGGGATGGCTACACCTTC
>15|TRBJ2-5|NA|TRBV7-3|TRBD1
CASSFGQGARETQYF
TGTGCCAGCAGCTTCGGACAGGGGGCACGTGAGACCCAGTACTTC
>16|TRBJ2-3|few|TRBV28|TRBD1
CASSTPGQGSSDTQYF
TGTGCCAGCAGCACCCCCGGACAGGGTAGTTCAGATACGCAGTATTTT
>14|TRBJ2-1|NA|TRBV5-1|NA
CASSLEGGYNEQFF
TGCGCCAGCAGCTTGGAGGGAGGCTACAATGAGCAGTTCTTC
>15|TRBJ1-3|NA|TRBV6-6|NA
CASQLWSSSGNTIYF
TGTGCCAGTCAGTTATGGTCCTCCTCTGGAAACACCATATATTTT
>16|TRBJ1-4|once|TRBV7-9|NA
CASSLAPYSGGEKLFF
TGTGCCAGCAGCTTAGCCCCCTATTCCGGTGGTGAAAAACTGTTTTTT
>14|TRBJ1-3|NA|TRBV27|TRBD1
CASRTGPSGNTIYF
TGTGCCAGCAGGACAGGGCCTTCTGGAAACACCATATATTTT
>14|TRBJ1-1|NA|TRBV5-1|NA
CASSSGLLNTEAFF
TGCGCCAGCAGCTCAGGACTCTTGAACACTGAAGCTTTCTTT
>12|TRBJ2-7|NA|TRBV20-1|NA
CSASRSSYEQYF
TGCAGTGCTAGTCGTAGCTCCTACGAGCAGTACTTC
>14|TRBJ2-5|NA|TRBV28|NA
CASVRWQGKETQYF
TGTGCCAGCGTTAGGTGGCAGGGAAAAGAGACCCAGTACTTC
>14|TRBJ2-5|NA|TRBV6-2/TRBV6-3|TRBD2
CASSYWTGGETQYF
TGTGCCAGCAGTTATTGGACGGGGGGGGAGACCCAGTACTTC
>12|TRBJ2-7|once|TRBV3-1/TRBV3-2|NA
CASSPGVYEQYF
TGTGCCAGCAGCCCGGGGGTCTACGAGCAGTACTTC
>15|TRBJ2-5|NA|TRBV5-8|NA
CASSPQALQGETQYF
TGTGCCAGCAGTCCTCAGGCCCTTCAAGGAGAGACCCAGTACTTC
>13|TRBJ1-5|NA|TRBV6-6|NA
CASKTGTDQPQHF
TGTGCCAGCAAAACAGGGACGGATCAGCCCCAGCATTTT
>12|TRBJ2-3|once|TRBV6-6|NA
CASDEGTDTQYF
TGTGCCAGCGACGAGGGTACAGATACGCAGTATTTT
>13|TRBJ1-2|NA|TRBV4-1|NA
CASSQQGNYGYTF
TGCGCCAGCAGCCAACAGGGGAACTATGGCTACACCTTC
>11|TRBJ1-6|few|TRBV20-1|NA
CSAPDNSPLHF
TGCAGTGCACCAGATAATTCACCCCTCCACTTT
>13|TRBJ1-5|NA|TRBV6-5|TRBD1
CASRRTGLQPQHF
TGTGCCAGCAGACGGACAGGGCTTCAGCCCCAGCATTTT
>17|TRBJ2-7|once|TRBV5-1|TRBD1
CASSRAISDRVAHEQYF
TGCGCCAGCAGCAGGGCGATCTCGGACAGGGTGGCACACGAGCAGTACTTC
>14|TRBJ1-2|NA|TRBV5-1|NA
CASSLELSNYGYTF
TGCGCCAGCAGCTTGGAACTGTCAAACTATGGCTACACCTTC
>14|TRBJ1-4|NA|TRBV5-4|TRBD1
CASSSDRGLKKLFF
TGTGCCAGCAGCTCCGACAGGGGGCTGAAAAAACTGTTTTTT
>13|TRBJ1-5|NA|TRBV30|TRBD1
CAWGGTAGQPQHF
TGTGCCTGGGGAGGGACAGCGGGACAGCCCCAGCATTTT
>14|TRBJ2-1|once|TRBV5-4|NA
CASSPPSSYNEQFF
TGTGCCAGCAGCCCACCCTCCAGTTACAATGAGCAGTTCTTC
>16|TRBJ2-1|many|TRBV5-1|TRBD2
CASSFGVGTSLHEQFF
TGCGCCAGCAGCTTCGGGGTCGGGACTAGCTTACATGAGCAGTTCTTC
>15|TRBJ1-3|many|TRBV5-5|NA
CASSFSPSSGNTIYF
TGTGCCAGCAGCTTTAGCCCCTCTTCTGGAAACACCATATATTTT
>13|TRBJ1-1|NA|TRBV7-2|NA
CASSRQQNTEAFF
TGTGCCAGCAGTCGACAGCAGAACACTGAAGCTTTCTTT
>15|TRBJ2-7|NA|TRBV7-2|TRBD1
CASSLGQGATYEQYF
TGTGCCAGCAGCTTAGGTCAGGGGGCAACCTACGAGCAGTACTTC